A selection of T cell receptor beta chains follows, all from one sample in a study of T cell repertoires in cytomegalovirus infection. TCRdb re-analysed the reads in MiXCR, keeping a single row per CDR3 protein. Of roughly 90,000 distinct CDR3 sequences listed, around 28% are singletons. No antigens are known for them. This specimen was CD8+ T cells from cultured PBMCs, taken from culture after CMV antigen stimulation. These receptor sequences come from a human donor in good health (CMV status not recorded). Some clones in this sample may be carry-over from other donors' samples. CDR3s include the opening cysteine and the closing phenylalanine or tryptophan. The D gene is left open where the match is weak. Size values are once, few and many counts, or a class for expanded clones, and some rows have none.

v_call,cdr3_length,clone_size,j_call,d_call,cdr3_aa,cdr3_nt
TRBV9,14,-,TRBJ2-1,-,CASSGRLAGNEQFF,TGTGCCAGCAGCGGTAGGCTGGCTGGGAATGAGCAGTTCTTC
TRBV20-1,14,many,TRBJ1-2,-,CSARALGGNYGYTF,TGCAGTGCTAGAGCCCTCGGAGGGAACTATGGCTACACCTTC
TRBV4-1,12,few,TRBJ1-4,-,CASSQYFEKLFF,TGCGCCAGCAGCCAATACTTTGAAAAACTGTTTTTT
TRBV9,15,once,TRBJ2-5,-,CASSPYGGQGETQYF,TGTGCCAGCAGCCCTTACGGGGGGCAAGGAGAGACCCAGTACTTC
TRBV20-1,15,many,TRBJ2-3,-,CSARDFEGTTDTQYF,TGCAGTGCTAGAGATTTCGAGGGGACCACAGATACGCAGTATTTT
TRBV28,17,-,TRBJ2-5,TRBD2,CASSFLTSGGAGETQYF,TGTGCCAGCAGTTTTTTGACTAGCGGGGGGGCAGGGGAGACCCAGTACTTC
TRBV28,18,-,TRBJ2-1,TRBD2,CASSLPTSGGPRWNEQFF,TGTGCCAGCAGTCTTCCCACTAGCGGGGGGCCCCGCTGGAATGAGCAGTTCTTC
TRBV6-5,16,-,TRBJ1-2,TRBD1,CASSYSFKGANYGYTF,TGTGCCAGCAGTTACTCTTTTAAGGGGGCCAACTATGGCTACACCTTC
TRBV7-6,12,-,TRBJ2-1,-,CAGADSYNEQFF,TGTGCCGGAGCGGATTCCTACAATGAGCAGTTCTTC
TRBV2,13,few,TRBJ2-7,-,CASSERGSYEQYF,TGTGCCAGCAGTGAGAGGGGCTCCTACGAGCAGTACTTC
TRBV2,11,-,TRBJ1-1,-,CASSEGTEAFF,TGTGCCAGCAGTGAAGGCACTGAAGCTTTCTTT
TRBV20-1,13,few,TRBJ1-2,TRBD1,CSAHTGVGYGYTF,TGCAGTGCTCACACAGGGGTGGGATATGGCTACACCTTC
TRBV4-1,20,few,TRBJ2-2,TRBD2,CASSQGGWLAGDRNTGELFF,TGCGCCAGCAGCCAAGGGGGATGGCTAGCGGGGGATAGAAACACCGGGGAGCTGTTTTTT
TRBV3-1,15,few,TRBJ1-5,-,CASSATGFGNQPQHF,TGTGCCAGCAGCGCCACAGGGTTTGGCAATCAGCCCCAGCATTTT
TRBV12-3/TRBV12-4,15,many,TRBJ1-6,TRBD1,CASSLEWTGMSPLHF,TGTGCCAGCAGTTTAGAATGGACAGGGATGTCACCCCTCCACTTT
TRBV12-3/TRBV12-4,16,-,TRBJ2-3,-,CASSLGAGWGTDTQYF,TGTGCCAGCAGTTTAGGGGCGGGGTGGGGCACAGATACGCAGTATTTT
TRBV7-6,15,-,TRBJ2-3,-,CASSPAGAYTDTQYF,TGTGCCAGCAGCCCCGCCGGGGCCTACACAGATACGCAGTATTTT
TRBV6-6,13,few,TRBJ2-2,-,CASRDSYTGELFF,TGTGCCAGCAGGGACAGTTACACCGGGGAGCTGTTTTTT
TRBV7-9,12,few,TRBJ2-7,-,CASSTSLYEQYF,TGTGCCAGCAGCACTTCCTTATACGAGCAGTACTTC
TRBV12-3/TRBV12-4,12,-,TRBJ1-1,-,CASTGAGTEAFF,TGTGCCAGCACCGGCGCTGGCACTGAAGCTTTCTTT
TRBV6-5,15,few,TRBJ2-7,TRBD1,CASISTGTGEEEQYF,TGTGCCAGCATCTCCACCGGGACAGGGGAGGAAGAGCAGTACTTC
TRBV5-6,15,-,TRBJ2-3,-,CASSFRTGAVDTQYF,TGTGCCAGCAGCTTTCGCACCGGGGCCGTAGATACGCAGTATTTT
TRBV18,16,-,TRBJ2-3,-,CASSPPEGALTDTQYF,TGTGCCAGCTCACCACCGGAGGGGGCCCTCACAGATACGCAGTATTTT